A selection of T cell receptor beta chains follows, all from one sample in a study of identical twins' blood T cells. TCRdb redid the calling of the 5' RACE reads with MiXCR, one entry per CDR3 protein. This repertoire shows hundreds of thousands of distinct CDR3 sequences, about 28% found once; its top ten account for approximately 6.6%. The sequenced material came from PBMCs. These receptors were obtained from a woman between 18 and 55 years old in good health. The CDR3 runs from the conserved cysteine through the conserved F or W. D genes are given only for firm matches. Clone sizes are given selectively: once, few, many, or a class where the clone is expanded.

cdr3_nt | cdr3_aa | v_call | d_call | clone_size | j_call
TGCAGTGCCACTAAAGGGAGCGCAGGGGAGACCCAGTACTTC | CSATKGSAGETQYF | TRBV20-1 | NA | NA | TRBJ2-5
TGCAGGATCGACAGGGGGCGGTTAGACACTGAAGCTTTCTTT | CRIDRGRLDTEAFF | TRBV20-1 | TRBD1 | few | TRBJ1-1
TGCAGCGTATCCGGGACAGGGGCCTATGGCTACACCTTC | CSVSGTGAYGYTF | TRBV29-1 | TRBD1 | NA | TRBJ1-2
TGCGCCAGCAGCCCAAGGTTAGGGGTAGGGAACACTGAAGCTTTCTTT | CASSPRLGVGNTEAFF | TRBV4-1 | NA | few | TRBJ1-1
TGTGCCAGCAGTTACTCCCCATCCCATCCCTACAATGAGCAGTTCTTC | CASSYSPSHPYNEQFF | TRBV6-2/TRBV6-3 | NA | few | TRBJ2-1
TGTGCCAGCAGCCAGCTAGGACAGCCCCAGCATTTT | CASSQLGQPQHF | TRBV3-1 | NA | NA | TRBJ1-5
TGTGCCTGGAGTCTACGACAGATCTCCTACGAGCAGTACTTC | CAWSLRQISYEQYF | TRBV30 | NA | NA | TRBJ2-7
TGCAGTGCTAGAGATCTAGCGTCGGGGGAGCTGTTTTTT | CSARDLASGELFF | TRBV20-1 | NA | NA | TRBJ2-2
TGCGCCAGCAGCCTTATCGGGGGAGTCTACGAGCAGTACTTC | CASSLIGGVYEQYF | TRBV4-1 | NA | NA | TRBJ2-7
TGTGCCAGCAGCTTGGGGACGGTTAACTATTCACCCCTCCACTTT | CASSLGTVNYSPLHF | TRBV7-2 | NA | NA | TRBJ1-6
TGTGCCAGCCAGGGGGTTGGACAGCCCCAGCATTTT | CASQGVGQPQHF | TRBV27 | TRBD1 | many | TRBJ1-5
TGCAGTGCTAGAAATGTACAGGGGGCGGCCGGGGAGCTGTTTTTT | CSARNVQGAAGELFF | TRBV20-1 | TRBD1 | NA | TRBJ2-2
TGTACCAGTAGTATGAACACAAACTATGGCTACACCTTC | CTSSMNTNYGYTF | TRBV19 | NA | NA | TRBJ1-2
TGTGCCATCTACGAACCAGGGTTGACGTGGGGCTACACCTTC | CAIYEPGLTWGYTF | TRBV7-9 | NA | NA | TRBJ1-2
TGTGCCAGCGAGGACAGCTCTGGAAACACCATATATTTT | CASEDSSGNTIYF | TRBV2 | NA | many | TRBJ1-3
TGTGCCGGCAGCGAGGGGGCTGGCAAAAACATTCAGTACTTC | CAGSEGAGKNIQYF | TRBV9 | TRBD1 | NA | TRBJ2-4
TGTGCCAGCAGGTATACAGGAGACACTGAAGCTTTCTTT | CASRYTGDTEAFF | TRBV7-9 | NA | NA | TRBJ1-1
TGCAGTGCTAATAGTGTGTCGCAGCAGTACTTC | CSANSVSQQYF | TRBV20-1 | NA | many | TRBJ2-7
TGTGCCAGCTCCCCGGGCCAAGGAAGGGGCTATGGCTACACCTTC | CASSPGQGRGYGYTF | TRBV4-2 | NA | NA | TRBJ1-2
TGTGCCAGCAGCCCTGAAGGACAGCCCAATCAGCCCCAGCATTTT | CASSPEGQPNQPQHF | TRBV3-1 | NA | few | TRBJ1-5
TGCAGTGCTAGACCGGACAGGGGGCTTCCCTACAATGAGCAGTTCTTC | CSARPDRGLPYNEQFF | TRBV20-1 | TRBD1 | few | TRBJ2-1
TGTGCCAGCAGCTTAGCTACGAACTCCTACAATGAGCAGTTCTTC | CASSLATNSYNEQFF | TRBV7-2 | NA | many | TRBJ2-1
TGCGCCAGCAGCTTGACTTCGGACAGGAGTGAAGCTTTCTTT | CASSLTSDRSEAFF | TRBV5-1 | TRBD1 | few | TRBJ1-1
TGCAGTGGGGACAGGGATGTAAATTCACCCCTCCACTTT | CSGDRDVNSPLHF | TRBV20-1 | TRBD1 | NA | TRBJ1-6
TGTACCAGCAGCTTAAACAGCTACACCGGGGAGCTGTTTTTT | CTSSLNSYTGELFF | TRBV7-9 | NA | NA | TRBJ2-2
TGCAGCGTTGAAGCGGATTCTAGCGGGAGGGCCGGGGAGCTGTTTTTT | CSVEADSSGRAGELFF | TRBV29-1 | TRBD2 | few | TRBJ2-2
TGTGCCAGCAGCGTTGGACCGACAGGCTACTATGGCTACACCTTC | CASSVGPTGYYGYTF | TRBV9 | NA | NA | TRBJ1-2
TGCAGTGCTAGTCAGGACAGCTATCACTTTTCTGGGGCCAACGTCCTGACTTTC | CSASQDSYHFSGANVLTF | TRBV20-1 | NA | few | TRBJ2-6